The rows below give T cell receptor beta chains drawn from one sample of a study of low-dose radiotherapy and immunotherapy resistance in tumors. Each CDR3 protein gets one entry after TCRdb re-called the reads with MiXCR. The repertoire consists of 40,000 or so distinct CDR3 sequences, with less than 25% occurring once and the leading ten covering roughly 8.3%. The sample here was PBMCs, taken after low-dose radiotherapy plus immunotherapy. All receptors derive from a female donor with ovarian cancer. Both conserved end residues are part of each CDR3. A D gene is named only where the DNA matches it firmly. Clone size, where shown, is once, few, many, or a class for clones that have expanded.

cdr3_aa cdr3_nt v_call clone_size d_call j_call
CSATQSRQKQETQYF TGCAGTGCTACCCAGTCCAGGCAAAAACAAGAGACCCAGTACTTC TRBV20-1 many - TRBJ2-5
CASSLEWEAFF TGTGCCAGCAGTCTCGAGTGGGAAGCTTTCTTT TRBV12-3/TRBV12-4 - - TRBJ1-1
CASSSKGDVEYF TGTGCCAGCAGCTCCAAGGGGGATGTGGAGTACTTC TRBV7-9 few - TRBJ2-7
CASSRPDGGPTYEQYF TGTGCCAGCAGCCGCCCGGACGGAGGACCAACCTACGAGCAGTACTTC TRBV7-6 many - TRBJ2-7
CASSLRRGATDTQYF TGTGCCAGCAGCCTCCGTCGAGGGGCCACAGATACGCAGTATTTT TRBV12-3/TRBV12-4 many - TRBJ2-3
CASRYPTSGSYNEQFF TGTGCCAGCAGGTATCCCACTAGCGGGTCCTACAATGAGCAGTTCTTC TRBV28 - TRBD2 TRBJ2-1
CASSQGQVGSYEQYF TGCGCCAGCAGCCAAGGACAGGTAGGCTCCTACGAGCAGTACTTC TRBV5-1 many TRBD1 TRBJ2-7
CASSSVGLVDNEQFF TGTGCCAGCAGTTCCGTCGGACTAGTTGACAATGAGCAGTTCTTC TRBV6-6 many TRBD2 TRBJ2-1
CASTPVAGANVLTF TGTGCCAGTACCCCGGTAGCAGGGGCCAACGTCCTGACTTTC TRBV19 many - TRBJ2-6
CAWSDRGLFEQYF TGTGCCTGGAGTGACAGGGGTTTATTCGAGCAGTACTTC TRBV30 - TRBD1 TRBJ2-7
CASSSRGGGADTQYF TGTGCCAGCAGTTCCCGCGGGGGGGGGGCAGATACGCAGTATTTT TRBV12-3/TRBV12-4 many TRBD2 TRBJ2-3
CASSPGTVQETQYF TGTGCCAGCAGCCCCGGGACAGTACAAGAGACCCAGTACTTC TRBV7-3 many TRBD1 TRBJ2-5